Sequencing of this T cell receptor beta chain was carried out in a study of T cell responses to AZD1222 COVID-19 vaccine. Study as a whole: Pooling covered second doses at about 4 or about 12 weeks.

Study-level results: Just a handful of people given AZD1222 tested seropositive at baseline. Donors in the cohort were predominantly white British and more often female, and clonal diversity was possibly underestimated.

Trimming cost V 3 bases and J 5 bases; bases outside gene matches: 10. This CDR3 spans 16 amino acids. Looked up from germline, CDR1 is MDHEN and CDR2 is SYDVKM. Clones were read by immunoSEQ multiplex PCR, and TCRdb kept only the in-frame ones, dropping some. The data hold roughly 180,000 clones, with around 87% observed a single time. A remark on this clone: The antigen remains unidentified.

The chain couples TRBV28 to TRBJ1-5; 7 bases are a match to TRBD1. The specimen comprised peripheral blood, sampled on day 0 of AZD1222 vaccination. This receptor was taken from an adult in good health. The CDR3 loop reads CASSLRAGGGDQPQHF. CDR3 nucleotide sequence: TGTGCCAGCAGTTTGAGGGCAGGGGGAGGGGATCAGCCCCAGCATTTT. Full variable domain (outside the CDR3, taken from reference TRBV28 and TRBJ1-5): DVKVTQSSRYLVKRTGEKVFLECVQDMDHENMFWYRQDPGLGLRLIYFSYDVKMKEKGDIPEGYSVSREKKERFSLILESASTNQTSMYLCASSLRAGGGDQPQHFGDGTRLSIL.